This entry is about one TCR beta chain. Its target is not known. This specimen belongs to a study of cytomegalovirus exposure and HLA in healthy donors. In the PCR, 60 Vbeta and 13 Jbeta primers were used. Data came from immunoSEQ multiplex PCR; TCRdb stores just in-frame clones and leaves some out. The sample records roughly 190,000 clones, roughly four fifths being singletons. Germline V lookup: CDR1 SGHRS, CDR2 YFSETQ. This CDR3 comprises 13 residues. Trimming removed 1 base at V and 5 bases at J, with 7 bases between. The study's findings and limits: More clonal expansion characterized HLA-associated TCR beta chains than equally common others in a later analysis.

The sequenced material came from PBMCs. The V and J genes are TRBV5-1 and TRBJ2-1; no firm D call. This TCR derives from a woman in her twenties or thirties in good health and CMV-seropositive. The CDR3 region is CASSLLGDNEQFF. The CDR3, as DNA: TGCGCCAGCAGCTTGTTGGGCGACAATGAGCAGTTCTTC.